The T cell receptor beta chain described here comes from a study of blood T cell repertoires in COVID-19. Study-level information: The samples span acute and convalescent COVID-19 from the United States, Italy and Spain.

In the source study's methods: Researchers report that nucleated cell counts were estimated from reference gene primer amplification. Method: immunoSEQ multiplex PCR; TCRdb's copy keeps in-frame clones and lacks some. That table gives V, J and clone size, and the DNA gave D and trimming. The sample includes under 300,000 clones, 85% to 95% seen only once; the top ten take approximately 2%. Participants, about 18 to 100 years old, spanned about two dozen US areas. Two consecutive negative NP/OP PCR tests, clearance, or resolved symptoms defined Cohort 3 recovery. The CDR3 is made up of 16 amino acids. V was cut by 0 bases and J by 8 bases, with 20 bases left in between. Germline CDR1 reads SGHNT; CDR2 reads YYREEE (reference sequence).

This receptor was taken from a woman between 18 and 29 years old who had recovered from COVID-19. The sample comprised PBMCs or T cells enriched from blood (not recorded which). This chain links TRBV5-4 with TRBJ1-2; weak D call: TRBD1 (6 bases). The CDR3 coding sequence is TGTGCCAGCAGCTTGGTAATGTCTATCAGGGGCGGAGGCTACACCTTC. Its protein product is CASSLVMSIRGGGYTF. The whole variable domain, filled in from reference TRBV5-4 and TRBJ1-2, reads ETGVTQSPTHLIKTRGQQVTLRCSSQSGHNTVSWYQQALGQGPQFIFQYYREEENGRGNFPPRFSGLQFPNYSSELNVNALELDDSALYLCASSLVMSIRGGGYTFGSGTRLTVV.